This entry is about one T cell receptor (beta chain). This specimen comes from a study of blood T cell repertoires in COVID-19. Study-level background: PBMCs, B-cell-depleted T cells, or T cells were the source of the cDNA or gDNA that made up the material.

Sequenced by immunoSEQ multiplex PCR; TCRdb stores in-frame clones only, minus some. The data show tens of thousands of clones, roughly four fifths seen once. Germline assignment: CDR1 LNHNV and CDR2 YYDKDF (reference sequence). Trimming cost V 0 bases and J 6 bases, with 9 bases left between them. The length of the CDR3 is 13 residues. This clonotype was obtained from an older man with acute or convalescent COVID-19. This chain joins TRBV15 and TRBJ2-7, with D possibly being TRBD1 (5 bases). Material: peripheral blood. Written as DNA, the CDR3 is TGTGCCACCAGCAGAGATAGGGGTCTCGAGCAGTACTTC. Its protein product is CATSRDRGLEQYF.